These T cell receptor beta chains were read from a single sample in a study of T cell responses to AZD1222 COVID-19 vaccine. Data came from immunoSEQ multiplex PCR; TCRdb stores just in-frame clones and leaves some out. In the table there are 150,000 to 200,000 clones, approximately 94% of which are singletons. The sample consisted of peripheral blood, taken on day 0 of AZD1222 vaccination. Receptor source: an adult in good health. Each CDR3 is given with its conserved first and last residue. Each record gives: clone size, V gene, J gene, D gene, CDR3 protein, CDR3 DNA. The D gene is left open where the match is weak. Expanded clones are given a class, and other clones once, few, many or no size at all.

>once|TRBV4-1|TRBJ2-1|TRBD2
CASSQEVAAGAGNEQFF
TGCGCCAGCAGCCAAGAGGTCGCAGCGGGAGCGGGTAATGAGCAGTTCTTC
>-|TRBV19|TRBJ1-1|-
CATLNWGGRTEAFF
TGTGCCACCCTAAACTGGGGGGGACGCACTGAAGCTTTCTTT
>-|TRBV11-2|TRBJ1-1|-
CASTPGGIEAFF
TGTGCCAGCACCCCTGGAGGAATTGAAGCTTTCTTT
>-|TRBV30|TRBJ1-5|TRBD1
CAWSVLGTGRPNQPQHF
TGTGCCTGGAGTGTACTCGGGACAGGGAGGCCCAATCAGCCCCAGCATTTT
>-|TRBV11-1|TRBJ2-1|-
CASSLYAAHNEQFF
TGTGCCAGCAGCTTATACGCTGCCCACAATGAGCAGTTCTTC
>once|TRBV5-4|TRBJ2-3|TRBD1
CASSSTGQGALDTQYF
TGTGCCAGCAGCTCGACGGGGCAGGGGGCTCTAGATACGCAGTATTTT
>once|TRBV6-6|TRBJ2-1|-
CASSYLAPYNEQFF
TGTGCCAGCAGTTACCTCGCGCCTTACAATGAGCAGTTCTTC
>-|TRBV9|TRBJ2-7|TRBD2
CASSVTQLAGGGEQYF
TGTGCCAGCAGCGTCACCCAACTAGCGGGAGGCGGGGAGCAGTACTTC
>-|TRBV5-1|TRBJ2-7|TRBD2
CASSMVPWGGRGYEQYF
TGCGCCAGCAGCATGGTTCCTTGGGGCGGGAGAGGGTACGAGCAGTACTTC
>-|TRBV10-3|TRBJ1-2|-
CAISESAAADYGYTF
TGTGCCATCAGTGAGTCGGCGGCAGCAGACTATGGCTACACCTTC
>-|TRBV5-5|TRBJ2-3|-
CASSPLAAGTDTQYF
TGTGCCAGCAGCCCCCTAGCCGCCGGCACAGATACGCAGTATTTT
>-|TRBV3-1/TRBV3-2|TRBJ1-1|TRBD1
CASRQTGGSEAFF
TGTGCCAGCAGACAAACAGGGGGCTCTGAAGCTTTCTTT
>-|TRBV5-1|TRBJ2-1|TRBD2
CASSLKTSGTESYNEQFF
TGCGCCAGCTCACTGAAGACTAGCGGGACTGAATCCTACAATGAGCAGTTCTTC
>-|TRBV21-1|TRBJ2-2|-
CASSPWTSGKCAGELFF
TGTGCCAGCAGCCCCTGGACTAGCGGGAAGTGTGCCGGGGAGCTGTTTTTT
>-|TRBV3-1/TRBV3-2|TRBJ1-6|-
CASSPPSGAGNSPLHF
TGTGCCAGCAGCCCTCCCTCGGGTGCAGGGAATTCACCCCTCCACTTT